Below are 9 T cell receptor beta chains sequenced from a single sample in a study of neurological immune-mediated disorders. A single record per CDR3 protein comes from TCRdb applying MiXCR to the 5' RACE reads. The sample yields fewer than 90,000 distinct CDR3 sequences, about 9.4% seen once. Time point described: longitudinal time-point 1 (baseline). The sequenced sample was PBMCs. These receptor sequences come from a young man in good health.

This clonotype was recorded only once. A much larger clone sits a single nucleotide away, making a read error possible. V and J are TRBV7-8 and TRBJ2-6; a possible D gene is TRBD1 (6 bases). Germline lookup yields CDR1 SGHVS and CDR2 FQNEAQ. The CDR3 is 18 residues long. The DNA for the CDR3 is TGTGCCAGCAGCTATCCCGTAGGTGGGGGCGGTGGGGCCAACGTCATGACTTTC. Its translation: CASSYPVGGGGGANVMTF.

By its share, this clonotype is medium-sized (0.01 to 0.1%). The chain carries TRBV29-1 and TRBJ2-7; D tentatively reads TRBD1 or TRBD2 (6 bases each). V shed 1 base and J shed 9 bases, with 22 bases lying between them. The CDR3 loop spans 15 amino acids. Per germline, CDR1 SQVTM and CDR2 ANQGSEA. CDR3 in DNA: TGCAGCGTTGAAGCGGGCAGGGGCCGCCCCGGGGGGCAGTACTTC. It is translated as CSVEAGRGRPGGQYF.

This clonotype came up many times. The chain employs TRBV7-8 and TRBJ2-7; D is perhaps TRBD1 or TRBD2 (5 bases each). V lost 5 bases and J lost 2, with 19 bases in between. The CDR3 is 16 residues long. The germline V gene encodes CDR1 SGHVS and CDR2 FQNEAQ. CDR3 region: CASSQERGTLAYEQYF. The CDR3 region has the DNA TGTGCCAGCAGCCAAGAAAGAGGGACCTTAGCCTACGAGCAGTACTTC.

This clonotype has a count of ten or more. DNA for the CDR3: TGCGCCAGCAGACAGGGGAACACTGAAGCTTTCTTT. It encodes CASRQGNTEAFF. The chain links TRBV5-1 to TRBJ1-1; the D gene is possibly TRBD1 (6 bases). Germline assignment: CDR1 SGHRS and CDR2 YFSETQ. This CDR3 has 12 amino acids. V lost 5 bases and J 1 base, leaving 6 bases between the germline ends.

This clonotype was seen repeatedly, ten times or more. This chain links TRBV3-1 with TRBJ2-5; 10 nucleotides align to TRBD1. The CDR3 totals 15 residues. In germline, CDR1 is LGHDT, CDR2 YNNKEL (reference sequence). J was trimmed by 2 bases and V by 4 bases; bases with no gene match: 4. In nucleotides, the CDR3 is TGTGCCAGCAGCCGCGGGACAGGGGTGCAAGAGACCCAGTACTTC. It translates to CASSRGTGVQETQYF.

This clonotype was seen ten or more times. The CDR3 DNA follows: TGTGCCAGCAGTTCACAGGGTGACGATGGCTACACCTTC. Protein sequence: CASSSQGDDGYTF. The chain recombines TRBV28 with TRBJ1-2; weak D call: TRBD1 (6 bases). CDR1 and CDR2 from the germline V gene are MDHEN and SYDVKM. V was pared by 4 bases and J by 6 bases, with 12 bases between. This CDR3 spans 13 amino acids.

This clonotype was counted a few times. This rearrangement joins TRBV28 to TRBJ2-5, with D uncertain. CDR3 length: 11 residues. The V end lost 6 bases, the J end lost 1 base, and 3 bases lay between the germline ends. The germline V gene has CDR1 MDHEN and CDR2 SYDVKM. The CDR3 nucleotides read TGTGCCAGCAGAACCCAAGAGACCCAGTACTTC. Translation gives CASRTQETQYF.

As regards this clonotype: Lacking the conserved final phenylalanine or tryptophan, this CDR3 likely reflects a read error. V is TRBV14 and J is TRBJ1-1; D not resolved. This CDR3 has 13 residues. CDR1 is SGHDN, CDR2 FVKESK, per germline. V dropped 4 bases and J dropped 0 bases, with 6 bases sitting between them. Written as DNA, the CDR3 is TGTGCCAGCAGCCGAGAAATGAACACTGAAGCTTTCTCT. Translating it yields CASSREMNTEAFS.

This clonotype was counted ten times or more. This rearrangement joins TRBV5-1 to TRBJ1-1; D gene ambiguous. CDR3 length: 15 amino acids. V was pared by 4 bases and J by 7 bases, with 20 bases between. Germline V gene data show CDR1 as SGHRS and CDR2 as YFSETQ. The CDR3 DNA reads TGCGCCAGCAGCCGTACTGGGCAGGTGAAGGGTGAAGCTTTCTTT. This codes for CASSRTGQVKGEAFF.